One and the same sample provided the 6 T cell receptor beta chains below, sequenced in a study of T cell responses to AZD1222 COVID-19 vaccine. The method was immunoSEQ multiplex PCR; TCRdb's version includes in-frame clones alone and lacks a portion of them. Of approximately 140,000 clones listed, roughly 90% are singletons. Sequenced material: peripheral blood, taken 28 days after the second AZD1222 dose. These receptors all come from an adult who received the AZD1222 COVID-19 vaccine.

The CDR3 DNA follows: TGTGCCAGCAGCCCGGGACTAGCCCGGGTGTTGGAGTTCTTC. Its translation is CASSPGLARVLEFF. The chain is built from TRBV7-2 and TRBJ2-1; TRBD2 matches 9 bases. V shed 5 bases and J 14 bases; nucleotides not matched to a gene: 13. CDR1 and CDR2 from the germline V gene are SGHTA and FQGNSA. The CDR3 runs to 14 residues.

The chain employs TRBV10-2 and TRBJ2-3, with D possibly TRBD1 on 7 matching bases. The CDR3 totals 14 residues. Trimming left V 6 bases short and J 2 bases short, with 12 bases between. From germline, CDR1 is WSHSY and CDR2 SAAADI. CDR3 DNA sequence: TGCGCCAGCAGCGGGGGACAGTACACAGATACGCAGTATTTT. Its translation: CASSGGQYTDTQYF.

The CDR3 DNA is TGTGCCAGCACCAAAGGTACAGGACGAAATTCACCCCTCCACTTT. This sequence encodes CASTKGTGRNSPLHF. The chain couples TRBV6-5 to TRBJ1-6, with D perhaps matching TRBD1 (5 bases). Trimming cost V 7 bases and J 7 bases, with 17 bases left between them. Germline CDR1 MNHEY, CDR2 SVGAGI. The CDR3 totals 15 residues.

The CDR3 region has the DNA TGTGCCAGCAGCTTACCGGGACTAGCGGGGGTGGTTGACAATGAGCAGTTCTTC. Protein: CASSLPGLAGVVDNEQFF. The chain couples TRBV7-3 to TRBJ2-1; TRBD2 matches 14 bases. The CDR3 sequence is 18 residues long. Germline V gene sequence: CDR1 SGHTA, CDR2 FQGTGA. After removal of 2 bases from V and 5 bases from J, the junction contained 8 bases not matched to a gene.

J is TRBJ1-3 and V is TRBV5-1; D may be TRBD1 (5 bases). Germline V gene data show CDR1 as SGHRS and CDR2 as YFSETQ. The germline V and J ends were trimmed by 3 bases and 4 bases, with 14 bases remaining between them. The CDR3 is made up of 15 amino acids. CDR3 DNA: TGCGCCAGCAGCTCCGACGGGGGTTCAGGAAACACCATATATTTT. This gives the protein CASSSDGGSGNTIYF.

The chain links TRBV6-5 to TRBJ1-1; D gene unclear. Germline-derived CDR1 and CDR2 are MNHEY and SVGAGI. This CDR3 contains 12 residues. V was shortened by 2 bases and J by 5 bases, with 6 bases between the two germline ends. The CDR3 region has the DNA TGTGCCAGCAGTTACGGTCGGACTGAAGCTTTCTTT. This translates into CASSYGRTEAFF.